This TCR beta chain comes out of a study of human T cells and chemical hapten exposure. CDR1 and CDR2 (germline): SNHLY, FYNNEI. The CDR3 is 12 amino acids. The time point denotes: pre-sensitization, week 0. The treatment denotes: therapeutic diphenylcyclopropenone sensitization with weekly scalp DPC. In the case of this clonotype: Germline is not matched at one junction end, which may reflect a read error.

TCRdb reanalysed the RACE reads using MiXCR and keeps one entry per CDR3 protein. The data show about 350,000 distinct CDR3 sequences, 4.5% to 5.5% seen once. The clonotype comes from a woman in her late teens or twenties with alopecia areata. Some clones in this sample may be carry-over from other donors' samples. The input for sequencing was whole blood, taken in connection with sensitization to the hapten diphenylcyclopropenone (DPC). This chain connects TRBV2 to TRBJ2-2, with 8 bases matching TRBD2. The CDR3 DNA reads TGTGCCAGCAGCCAAAACCGGGAGGGGCTGCTTTTT. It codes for CASSQNREGLLF.